This is a list of T cell receptor beta chains from one sample in a study of cytomegalovirus exposure and HLA in healthy donors. TCRdb keeps only in-frame clones here, not all; method: immunoSEQ multiplex PCR. The data contain some 120,000 clones, around two thirds of them seen just once; the ten biggest clones take up about 8.2%. Material: PBMCs. These receptors were obtained from a woman aged 40 to 50 in good health and CMV-seropositive. Each CDR3 is given with its conserved first and last residue. Part of the rows lack a size; the others show once, few, many or a class for expanded clones.

v_call clone_size cdr3_aa
TRBV4-3 . CASSRSLGSNQPQHF
TRBV5-1 . CASSLESRGTEAFF
TRBV13 . CASSSSGGSSYEQYF
TRBV10-3 . CAISRTSGLSYEQYF
TRBV20-1 . CSAMTYGYTF
TRBV7-2 . CASSPGQGHGYTF
TRBV10-3 . CAIRKDRTNYGYTF
TRBV19 . CASKTGTAGTEAFF
TRBV7-3 . CASSLTAQGATEAFF
TRBV15 . CATSYGQGGEKLFF
TRBV15 . CATSSRNQGNYGYTF
TRBV4-2 . CASSQEAGRSSGANVLTF
TRBV6-6 . CATRGAGYYEQYF
TRBV7-2 . CASSFAGTSGQETQYF
TRBV4-3 once CASSRDSTGDYEQYF
TRBV7-2 . CASSLQLGTDTQYF
TRBV7-2 . CASSIYRDFYGYTF
TRBV4-3 once CASSRQIISDSYNEQFF
TRBV6-5 . CASSFDSPALNEQFF
TRBV2 . CASRLRLAGEYHNEQFF
TRBV5-6 . CASSLALAGGQETQYF
TRBV10-3 . CAISSGGLNIQYF
TRBV18 . CASSPSDGPLRYEQYF
TRBV6-5 once CASSYSGGEYEQYF
TRBV5-4 . CASSPGTDPYGYTF
TRBV6-1 . CASRLAGDIQYF
TRBV5-1 few CASSFGQAPNEKLFF
TRBV7-2 . CASSSTLSIGEAFF
TRBV15 few CATSARSYGYTF
TRBV6-5 few CASSYSREYTEAFF
TRBV7-6 . CASSLLPGAQETQYF